One sample yielded the 6 T cell receptor beta chains listed below, sequenced in a study of OX40 agonist ivuxolimab in advanced cancers. The protocol was immunoSEQ multiplex PCR, while the TCRdb copy is restricted to in-frame clones and leaves out a portion. The table has tens of thousands of clones, 87% seen once. Source: CD4+ or CD8+ T cells sorted from blood, taken in a trial of the OX40 agonist ivuxolimab. These TCRs come from an adult with an advanced solid tumor such as melanoma, head and neck, liver or kidney cancer.

This chain links TRBV9 with TRBJ2-2; D is undetermined. V lost 0 bases and J 6 bases, leaving 6 bases between the germline ends. The CDR3 is made up of 13 amino acids. Per the germline V gene, CDR1 is SGDLS and CDR2 is YYNGEE. The CDR3 DNA reads as TGTGCCAGCAGCGTAGTTGTTGCCGGGGAGCTGTTTTTT. Its protein product is CASSVVVAGELFF.

This rearrangement joins TRBV9 to TRBJ1-2; weak D call: TRBD1 (5 bases). The germline V gene has CDR1 SGDLS and CDR2 YYNGEE. This CDR3 comprises 18 residues. V dropped 0 bases and J dropped 0 bases, with 18 bases sitting between them. The CDR3 sequence is CASSVGRGTYPPNYGYTF. The DNA for the CDR3 is TGTGCCAGCAGCGTAGGGCGGGGGACTTACCCCCCTAACTATGGCTACACCTTC.

This rearrangement joins TRBV7-9 to TRBJ2-7; 11 bases line up with TRBD1. The trim removed 5 bases at V and 3 bases at J, leaving 12 bases unmatched. The CDR3 covers 17 residues. Germline CDR1 is SEHNR and CDR2 is FQNEAQ (reference sequence). DNA for the CDR3: TGTGCCAGCAGCCGAACTCCCACCGGGACAGGGGGCTACGAGCAGTACTTC. Translated, it gives CASSRTPTGTGGYEQYF.

The V gene is TRBV15, the J gene TRBJ2-5, with D possibly called TRBD1 or TRBD2 (5 bases each). Germline-derived CDR1 and CDR2 are LNHNV and YYDKDF (reference sequence). There are 14 residues in the CDR3. V lost 3 bases and J lost 3, with 11 bases in between. CDR3 sequence: CATSRGLGEETQYF. Here the CDR3 DNA reads TGTGCCACCAGCAGGGGTTTGGGGGAAGAGACCCAGTACTTC. Together with reference TRBV15 and TRBJ2-5, the CDR3 gives the full variable domain: DAMVIQNPRYQVTQFGKPVTLSCSQTLNHNVMYWYQQKSSQAPKLLFHYYDKDFNNEADTPDNFQSRRPNTSFCFLDIRSPGLGDTAMYLCATSRGLGEETQYFGPGTRLLVL.

The chain has TRBV19 and TRBJ1-3; no firm D call. The V end was cut by 6 bases, the J end by 0 bases, with 15 bases between. This CDR3 contains 16 residues. Germline CDR1 reads LNHDA; CDR2 reads SQIVND (reference sequence). The CDR3 here is CASSPRGGASGNTIYF. The CDR3 coding sequence is TGTGCCAGTAGCCCGCGCGGCGGCGCCTCTGGAAACACCATATATTTT. Complete variable domain (other parts from reference TRBV19 and TRBJ1-3): DGGITQSPKYLFRKEGQNVTLSCEQNLNHDAMYWYRQDPGQGLRLIYYSQIVNDFQKGDIAEGYSVSREKKESFPLTVTSAQKNPTAFYLCASSPRGGASGNTIYFGEGSWLTVV.

This clone was detected a few times. The rearrangement uses TRBV19 and TRBJ1-6; a possible D gene is TRBD1 (6 bases). Trimming removed 9 bases at V and 6 bases at J, with 12 bases between. Germline loops: CDR1 LNHDA, CDR2 SQIVND (reference sequence). CDR3 length: 13 amino acids. The CDR3 region is CASTDRTNSPLHF. CDR3 coding DNA: TGTGCCAGCACGGACAGAACTAATTCACCCCTCCACTTT.